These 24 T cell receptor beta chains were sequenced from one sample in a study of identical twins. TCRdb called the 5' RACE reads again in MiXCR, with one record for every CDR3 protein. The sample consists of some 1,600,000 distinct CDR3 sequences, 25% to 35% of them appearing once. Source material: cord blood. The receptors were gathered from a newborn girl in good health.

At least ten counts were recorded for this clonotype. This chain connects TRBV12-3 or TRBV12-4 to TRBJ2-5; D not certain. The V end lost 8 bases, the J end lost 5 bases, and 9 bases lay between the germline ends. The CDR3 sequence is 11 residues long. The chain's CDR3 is CASREAETQYF. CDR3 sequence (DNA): TGTGCCAGCCGCGAGGCTGAGACCCAGTACTTC.

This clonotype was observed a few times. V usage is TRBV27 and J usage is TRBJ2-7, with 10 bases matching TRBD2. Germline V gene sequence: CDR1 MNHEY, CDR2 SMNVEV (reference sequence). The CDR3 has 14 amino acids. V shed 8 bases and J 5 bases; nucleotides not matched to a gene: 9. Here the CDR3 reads CASQREGRYNEQYF. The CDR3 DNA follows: TGTGCCAGCCAGCGGGAGGGCCGATATAACGAGCAGTACTTC.

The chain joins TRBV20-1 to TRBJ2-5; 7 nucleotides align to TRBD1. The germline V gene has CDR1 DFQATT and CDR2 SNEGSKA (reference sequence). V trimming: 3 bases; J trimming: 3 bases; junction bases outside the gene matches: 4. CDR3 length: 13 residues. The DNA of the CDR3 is TGCAGTGCTAGTTTTACAGGGGAAGAGACCCAGTACTTC. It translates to CSASFTGEETQYF.

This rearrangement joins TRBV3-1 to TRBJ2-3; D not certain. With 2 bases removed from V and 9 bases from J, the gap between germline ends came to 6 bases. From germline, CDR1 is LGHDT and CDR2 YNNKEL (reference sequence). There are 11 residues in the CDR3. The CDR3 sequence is CASSQSVTQYF. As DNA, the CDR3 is TGTGCCAGCAGCCAATCTGTAACGCAGTATTTT.

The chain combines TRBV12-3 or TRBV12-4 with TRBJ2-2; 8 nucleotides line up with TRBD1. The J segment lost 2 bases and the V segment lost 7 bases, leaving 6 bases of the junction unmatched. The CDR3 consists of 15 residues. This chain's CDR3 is CASTKGQVNTGELFF. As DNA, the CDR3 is TGTGCCAGCACAAAGGGACAGGTTAACACCGGGGAGCTGTTTTTT.

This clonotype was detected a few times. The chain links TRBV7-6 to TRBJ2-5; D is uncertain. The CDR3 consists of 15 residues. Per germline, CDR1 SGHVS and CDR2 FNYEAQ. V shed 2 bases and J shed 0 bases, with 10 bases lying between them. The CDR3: CASSLLAADQETQYF. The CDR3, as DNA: TGTGCCAGCAGCTTACTTGCGGCGGACCAAGAGACCCAGTACTTC. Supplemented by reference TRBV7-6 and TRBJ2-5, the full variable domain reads GAGVSQSPRYKVTKRGQDVALRCDPISGHVSLYWYRQALGQGPEFLTYFNYEAQQDKSGLPNDRFSAERPEGSISTLTIQRTEQRDSAMYRCASSLLAADQETQYFGPGTRLLVL.

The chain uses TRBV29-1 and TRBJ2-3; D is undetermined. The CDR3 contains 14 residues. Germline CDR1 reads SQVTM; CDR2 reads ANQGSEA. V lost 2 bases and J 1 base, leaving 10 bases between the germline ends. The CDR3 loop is CSVEWARGTDTQYF. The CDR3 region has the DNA TGCAGCGTTGAATGGGCGAGAGGCACAGATACGCAGTATTTT.

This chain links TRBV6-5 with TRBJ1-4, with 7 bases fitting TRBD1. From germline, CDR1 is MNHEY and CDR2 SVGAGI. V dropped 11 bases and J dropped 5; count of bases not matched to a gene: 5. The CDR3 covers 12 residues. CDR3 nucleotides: TGTGCCCGGGACAGAGGGAATGAAAAACTGTTTTTT. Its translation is CARDRGNEKLFF.

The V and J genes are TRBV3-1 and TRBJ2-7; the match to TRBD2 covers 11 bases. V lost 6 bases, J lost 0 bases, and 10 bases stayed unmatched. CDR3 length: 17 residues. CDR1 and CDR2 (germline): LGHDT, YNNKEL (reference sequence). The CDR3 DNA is TGTGCCAGCAGTCGAAAGACGACTAGCGGGGTCTCCTACGAGCAGTACTTC. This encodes CASSRKTTSGVSYEQYF.

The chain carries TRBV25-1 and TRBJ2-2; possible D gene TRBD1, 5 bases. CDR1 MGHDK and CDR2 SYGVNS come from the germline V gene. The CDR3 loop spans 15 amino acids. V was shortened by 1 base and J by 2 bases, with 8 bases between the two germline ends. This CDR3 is CASSEFGHNTGELFF. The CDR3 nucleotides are TGTGCCAGCAGTGAATTCGGACATAACACCGGGGAGCTGTTTTTT.

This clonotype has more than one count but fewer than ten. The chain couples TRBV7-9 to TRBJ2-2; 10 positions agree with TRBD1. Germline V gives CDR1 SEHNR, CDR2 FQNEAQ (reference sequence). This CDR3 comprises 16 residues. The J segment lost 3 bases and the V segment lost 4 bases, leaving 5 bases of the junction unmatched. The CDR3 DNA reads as TGTGCCAGCAGCTACCGAGACAGGGGGCACACCGGGGAGCTGTTTTTT. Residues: CASSYRDRGHTGELFF.

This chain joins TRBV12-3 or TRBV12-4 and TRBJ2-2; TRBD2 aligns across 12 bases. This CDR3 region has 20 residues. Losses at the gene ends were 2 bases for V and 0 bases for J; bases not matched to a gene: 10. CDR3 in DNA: TGTGCCAGCAGTTTAAGGGGGTTCGGACTAGCGGGGTCGAACACCGGGGAGCTGTTTTTT. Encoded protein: CASSLRGFGLAGSNTGELFF.

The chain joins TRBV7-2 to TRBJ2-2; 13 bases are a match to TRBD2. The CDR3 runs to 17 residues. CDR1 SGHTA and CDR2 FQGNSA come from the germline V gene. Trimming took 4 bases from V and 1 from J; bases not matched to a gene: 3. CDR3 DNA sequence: TGTGCCAGCAGCTCGGGACTAGCGGGATGGAACACCGGGGAGCTGTTTTTT. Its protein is CASSSGLAGWNTGELFF.

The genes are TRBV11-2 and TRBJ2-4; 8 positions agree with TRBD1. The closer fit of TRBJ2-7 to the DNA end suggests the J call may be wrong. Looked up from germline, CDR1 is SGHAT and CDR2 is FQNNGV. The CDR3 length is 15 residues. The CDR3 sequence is CASSPQGALSYEQYF. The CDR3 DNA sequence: TGTGCCAGCAGCCCGCAGGGGGCCCTCTCCTACGAGCAGTACTTC.

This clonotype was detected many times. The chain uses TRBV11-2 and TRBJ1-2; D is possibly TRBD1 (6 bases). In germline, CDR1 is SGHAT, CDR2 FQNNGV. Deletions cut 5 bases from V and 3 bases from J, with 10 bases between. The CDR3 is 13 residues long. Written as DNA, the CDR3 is TGTGCCAGCAGCGTCAGGGGACACTATGGCTACACCTTC. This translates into CASSVRGHYGYTF.

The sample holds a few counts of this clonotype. This CDR3 reads CASSESQFWGGYTF. Written as DNA, the CDR3 is TGTGCCAGCAGTGAATCCCAATTCTGGGGCGGCTACACCTTC. The rearrangement links TRBV6-1 to TRBJ1-2, with D perhaps TRBD1 (5 bases). Germline CDR1 reads MNHNS; CDR2 reads SASEGT. V lost 2 bases and J lost 8, with 15 bases in between. CDR3 length equals 14 residues.

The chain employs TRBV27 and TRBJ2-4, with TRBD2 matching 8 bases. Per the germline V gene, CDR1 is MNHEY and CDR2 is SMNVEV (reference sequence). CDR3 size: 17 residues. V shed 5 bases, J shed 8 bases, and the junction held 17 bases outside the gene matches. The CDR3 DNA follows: TGTGCCAGCAGTCTCCGGGAACCGGGACTAGTGGGGGACATTCAGTACTTC. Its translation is CASSLREPGLVGDIQYF.

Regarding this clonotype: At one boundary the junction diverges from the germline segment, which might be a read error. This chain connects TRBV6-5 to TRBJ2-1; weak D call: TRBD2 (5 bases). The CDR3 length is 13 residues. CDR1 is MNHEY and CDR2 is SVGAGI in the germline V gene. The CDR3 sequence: CAGSYSLGPEQFF. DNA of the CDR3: TGTGCCGGCAGTTACTCACTAGGACCTGAGCAGTTCTTC.

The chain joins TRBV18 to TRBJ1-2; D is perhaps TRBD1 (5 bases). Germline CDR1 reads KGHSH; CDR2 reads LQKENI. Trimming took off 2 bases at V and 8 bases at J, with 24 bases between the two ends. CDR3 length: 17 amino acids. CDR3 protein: CASSPTSSVSQGHGYTF. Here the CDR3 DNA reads TGTGCCAGCTCACCAACAAGTTCCGTAAGCCAGGGCCACGGCTACACCTTC.

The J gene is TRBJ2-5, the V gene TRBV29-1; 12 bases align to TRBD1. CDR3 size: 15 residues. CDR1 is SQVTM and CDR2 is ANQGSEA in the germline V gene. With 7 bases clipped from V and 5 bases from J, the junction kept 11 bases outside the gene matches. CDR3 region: CSASGTGGGRETQYF. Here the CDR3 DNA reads TGCAGCGCCTCCGGGACAGGGGGCGGCAGGGAGACCCAGTACTTC.

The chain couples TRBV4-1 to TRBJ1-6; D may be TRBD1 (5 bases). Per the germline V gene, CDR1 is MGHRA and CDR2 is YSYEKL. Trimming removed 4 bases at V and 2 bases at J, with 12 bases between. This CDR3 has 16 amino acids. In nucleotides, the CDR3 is TGCGCCAGCAGCCCCAGGGAAGGAACCTATAATTCACCCCTCCACTTT. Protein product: CASSPREGTYNSPLHF.

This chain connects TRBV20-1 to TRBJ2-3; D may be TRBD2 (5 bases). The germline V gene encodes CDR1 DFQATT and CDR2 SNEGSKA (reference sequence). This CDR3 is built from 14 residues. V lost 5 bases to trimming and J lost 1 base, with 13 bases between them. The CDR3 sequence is CSARPGFGTDTQYF. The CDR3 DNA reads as TGCAGTGCTCGCCCGGGATTCGGCACAGATACGCAGTATTTT.

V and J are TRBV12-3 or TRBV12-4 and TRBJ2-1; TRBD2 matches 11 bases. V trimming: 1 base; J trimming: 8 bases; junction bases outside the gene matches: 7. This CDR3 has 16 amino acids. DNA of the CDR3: TGTGCCAGCAGTTTAGGTGGTAGCGGGAGGGCAGATGAGCAGTTCTTC. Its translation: CASSLGGSGRADEQFF.

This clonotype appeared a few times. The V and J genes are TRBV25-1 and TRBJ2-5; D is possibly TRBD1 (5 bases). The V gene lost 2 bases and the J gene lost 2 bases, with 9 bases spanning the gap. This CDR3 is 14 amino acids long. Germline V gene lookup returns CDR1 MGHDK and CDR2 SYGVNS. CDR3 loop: CASSETTAQETQYF. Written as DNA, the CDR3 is TGTGCCAGCAGTGAAACGACAGCTCAAGAGACCCAGTACTTC. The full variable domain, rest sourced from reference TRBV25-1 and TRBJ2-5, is EADIYQTPRYLVIGTGKKITLECSQTMGHDKMYWYQQDPGMELHLIHYSYGVNSTEKGDLSSESTVSRIRTEHFPLTLESARPSHTSQYLCASSETTAQETQYFGPGTRLLVL.